The rows below give T cell receptor beta chains drawn from one sample of a study of blood T cell repertoires in COVID-19. Profiled with immunoSEQ multiplex PCR; TCRdb holds only in-frame clones, not every one. The sample includes 95,000 to 150,000 clones, more than 70% seen only once; the top ten take over 6.5%. Sequences were obtained from peripheral blood. These receptors were collected from a human donor in a cohort sampled during active COVID-19. Both conserved end residues are part of each CDR3. D genes are given only for firm matches. Not all rows give a size; the values are once, few, many and, for expanded clones, a class.

j_call,d_call,clone_size,v_call,cdr3_aa,cdr3_nt
TRBJ2-7,-,-,TRBV19,CASSIGNEQYF,TGTGCCAGTAGTATCGGGAACGAGCAGTACTTC
TRBJ1-6,-,-,TRBV19,CASSPYREGNSPLHF,TGTGCCAGTAGTCCCTATCGCGAGGGTAATTCACCCCTCCACTTT
TRBJ2-1,TRBD2,-,TRBV6-5,CASSSPSGRAFNEQFF,TGTGCCAGCAGTTCCCCTAGCGGGAGGGCCTTCAATGAGCAGTTCTTC
TRBJ2-7,TRBD2,-,TRBV5-1,CASSLTPPGLAGHYEQYF,TGCGCCAGCAGCTTGACTCCACCGGGACTAGCGGGACACTACGAGCAGTACTTC
TRBJ2-7,TRBD1,-,TRBV28,CASTPPGQEFYEQYF,TGTGCCAGCACCCCCCCGGGACAGGAGTTCTACGAGCAGTACTTC
TRBJ1-6,-,-,TRBV28,CASRRGFNSPLHF,TGTGCCAGCAGGAGGGGGTTTAATTCACCCCTCCACTTT
TRBJ2-5,-,-,TRBV21-1,CASSLDRAQETQYF,TGTGCCAGCAGCCTCGACAGGGCCCAAGAGACCCAGTACTTC
TRBJ1-4,-,-,TRBV5-6,CASSLTGTSEKLFF,TGTGCCAGCAGCTTGACAGGGACGAGTGAAAAACTGTTTTTT
TRBJ1-2,-,-,TRBV5-5,CASSLAGGWGYTF,TGTGCCAGCAGCTTGGCGGGGGGCTGGGGCTACACCTTC
TRBJ1-2,-,-,TRBV2,CASSPREGDYGYTF,TGTGCCAGCAGTCCCAGGGAAGGGGACTATGGCTACACCTTC
TRBJ2-2,TRBD1,few,TRBV3-1/TRBV3-2,CASSQDRDRDVISGELFF,TGTGCCAGCAGCCAAGATCGGGACAGGGACGTTATCTCCGGGGAGCTGTTTTTT
TRBJ2-7,-,once,TRBV6-6,CASSYVSLNSYEQYF,TGTGCCAGCAGTTACGTGAGTCTTAATTCCTACGAGCAGTACTTC
TRBJ2-7,-,-,TRBV2,CASRGLEQYF,TGTGCCAGCAGGGGGCTCGAGCAGTACTTC
TRBJ1-6,TRBD1,few,TRBV9,CAAQLRDRDGGSYNSPLHF,TGTGCCGCACAGCTTCGGGACAGGGATGGTGGCTCCTATAATTCACCCCTCCACTTT
TRBJ1-1,-,-,TRBV2,CARQVWVNTEAFF,TGTGCCAGACAGGTTTGGGTGAACACTGAAGCTTTCTTT
TRBJ2-7,TRBD2,-,TRBV6-5,CASSYSAGGAYEQYF,TGTGCCAGCAGTTACTCGGCCGGGGGGGCCTACGAGCAGTACTTC
TRBJ1-1,-,-,TRBV2,CASSVGQNTEAFF,TGTGCCAGCAGCGTCGGACAGAACACTGAAGCTTTCTTT
TRBJ1-1,TRBD1,-,TRBV19,CASRLQGAKTEAFF,TGTGCCAGTAGGCTCCAGGGGGCGAAGACTGAAGCTTTCTTT
TRBJ2-7,TRBD1,-,TRBV6-8,CASSRRDRGWYEQYF,TGTGCCAGCAGTCGCCGGGACAGGGGTTGGTACGAGCAGTACTTC
TRBJ2-5,TRBD2,once,TRBV7-2,CASNPTGRLAGGRETQYF,TGTGCCAGCAACCCCACGGGAAGGTTAGCGGGGGGGCGAGAGACCCAGTACTTC
TRBJ1-3,-,-,TRBV3-1/TRBV3-2,CASSRNSFSGNTIYF,TGTGCCAGCAGCCGTAACAGCTTCTCTGGAAACACCATATATTTT
TRBJ2-7,TRBD1,-,TRBV7-6,CASSPGTGSSYEQYF,TGTGCCAGCAGCCCCGGGACAGGGAGCTCCTACGAGCAGTACTTC
TRBJ2-7,TRBD1,-,TRBV30,CAWGDRGREQYF,TGTGCCTGGGGGGACAGGGGCAGAGAGCAGTACTTC
TRBJ1-5,-,-,TRBV12-3/TRBV12-4,CASSFRRSEPQHF,TGTGCCAGCAGTTTTCGGAGGAGCGAGCCCCAGCATTTT
TRBJ1-1,-,-,TRBV7-3,CASSQGSMNTEAFF,TGTGCCAGCAGCCAGGGGAGCATGAACACTGAAGCTTTCTTT
TRBJ2-7,TRBD2,-,TRBV6-2/TRBV6-3,CASSFGSGDSYEQYF,TGTGCCAGCAGTTTTGGTAGCGGGGACTCCTACGAGCAGTACTTC
TRBJ2-7,-,few,TRBV19,CASSPFSEYVEQYF,TGTGCCAGTAGTCCGTTTTCAGAATACGTCGAGCAGTACTTC
TRBJ2-7,TRBD2,few,TRBV9,CASSSTSGSISYEQYF,TGTGCCAGCAGCTCGACTAGCGGGAGTATTTCCTACGAGCAGTACTTC
TRBJ1-1,TRBD1,-,TRBV28,CASSLPRTGNTEAFF,TGTGCCAGCAGTTTACCCCGGACAGGGAACACTGAAGCTTTCTTT
TRBJ1-4,TRBD1,-,TRBV6-6,CASSYTTGAYNEKLFF,TGTGCCAGCAGTTACACGACAGGGGCTTATAATGAAAAACTGTTTTTT
TRBJ2-7,-,-,TRBV5-1,CASSPAGFYEQYF,TGCGCCAGCAGCCCGGCGGGGTTCTACGAGCAGTACTTC
TRBJ2-7,-,-,TRBV6-5,CASTTDPLKGEQYF,TGTGCCAGCACGACAGATCCCCTAAAGGGCGAGCAGTACTTC
TRBJ1-1,-,few,TRBV12-3/TRBV12-4,CASSFFGGPEAFF,TGTGCCAGCAGTTTTTTCGGAGGCCCTGAAGCTTTCTTT
TRBJ2-5,TRBD2,once,TRBV10-3,CAISERSSGKETQYF,TGTGCCATCAGTGAAAGGTCTAGCGGGAAAGAGACCCAGTACTTC
TRBJ1-1,TRBD1,-,TRBV9,CASSEDRSTEAFF,TGTGCCAGCAGCGAGGACAGGTCCACTGAAGCTTTCTTT
TRBJ1-4,-,-,TRBV6-1,CASSEARPGGEKLFF,TGTGCCAGCAGTGAAGCCCGGCCCGGGGGGGAAAAACTGTTTTTT
TRBJ2-5,-,few,TRBV3-1/TRBV3-2,CASSQAGRGVETQYF,TGTGCCAGCAGCCAAGCCGGACGGGGAGTGGAGACCCAGTACTTC
TRBJ1-1,-,-,TRBV21-1,CASSETGLNEAFF,TGTGCCAGCAGCGAAACAGGGTTGAATGAAGCTTTCTTT
TRBJ1-2,-,-,TRBV27,CASSSGQGYTF,TGTGCCAGCAGTTCCGGACAGGGCTACACCTTC
TRBJ1-6,-,-,TRBV5-1,CASSSPELNSPLHF,TGCGCCAGCAGCTCTCCGGAGTTAAATTCACCCCTCCACTTT
TRBJ2-7,TRBD2,-,TRBV7-8,CASSWAGGGPSYEQYF,TGTGCCAGCAGCTGGGCCGGGGGGGGTCCTTCCTACGAGCAGTACTTC
TRBJ1-3,-,few,TRBV19,CASSIARTSPSGNTIYF,TGTGCCAGTAGTATAGCTAGGACATCTCCCTCTGGAAACACCATATATTTT
TRBJ2-7,-,-,TRBV19,CASSARGRSYSYEQYF,TGTGCCAGTAGTGCGCGCGGGCGCTCGTACTCCTACGAGCAGTACTTC
TRBJ1-2,TRBD1,once,TRBV6-1,CASSERGGQVVYGYTF,TGTGCCAGCAGTGAAAGAGGGGGACAGGTGGTCTATGGCTACACCTTC
TRBJ1-1,-,-,TRBV15,CATSREIRRDTEAFF,TGTGCCACCAGCAGAGAAATCCGGCGGGACACTGAAGCTTTCTTT
TRBJ2-5,TRBD2,-,TRBV4-1,CASSQELAGVETQYF,TGCGCCAGCAGCCAAGAACTAGCGGGGGTGGAGACCCAGTACTTC
TRBJ2-1,TRBD1,-,TRBV3-1/TRBV3-2,CASSPPGGAEQFF,TGTGCCAGCAGCCCACCAGGGGGCGCTGAGCAGTTCTTC
TRBJ2-6,-,few,TRBV6-5,CASSYSTGSGANVLTF,TGTGCCAGCAGTTACTCAACGGGGTCTGGGGCCAACGTCCTGACTTTC
TRBJ1-4,-,-,TRBV3-1/TRBV3-2,CASSPRVATNEKLFF,TGTGCCAGCAGCCCCCGGGTTGCAACTAATGAAAAACTGTTTTTT
TRBJ1-1,TRBD1,-,TRBV19,CASSPGGSEAFF,TGTGCCAGTAGTCCAGGGGGATCTGAAGCTTTCTTT
TRBJ1-6,-,-,TRBV3-1/TRBV3-2,CASSHRDNDNSPLHF,TGTGCCAGCAGCCACCGGGACAACGATAATTCACCCCTCCACTTT
TRBJ1-3,TRBD1,few,TRBV14,CASSQDLPDRGLGNTIYF,TGTGCCAGCAGCCAAGATCTACCGGACAGGGGGCTTGGAAACACCATATATTTT
TRBJ1-1,-,-,TRBV21-1,CASSKSTAASRTEAFF,TGTGCCAGCAGCAAATCAACAGCAGCCTCAAGAACTGAAGCTTTCTTT